This TCR beta chain was sequenced during a study of cytomegalovirus exposure and HLA in healthy donors. This clone showed up just a few times. Its antigen is still unknown. Between the trimmed V and J ends, which lost 7 bases and 6 bases, there was a span of 18 bases. Germline V gene data show CDR1 as MDHEN and CDR2 as SYDVKM. The CDR3 has 14 amino acids. Points from the study as a whole: Accurate predictions that matched the HLA-A and HLA-B alleles of most subjects were reportedly made from TCR beta sequences. Across donors, presence/absence analyses took sequencing depth to be roughly uniform. Researchers had no immune exposure information except CMV serostatus available.

The PCR made use of 60 Vbeta and 13 Jbeta primers. Clones were sequenced by immunoSEQ multiplex PCR, and TCRdb holds only the in-frame ones, with some missing. The sample has about 110,000 clones, 75% seen once. The receptor was derived from a male donor in good health and CMV-seropositive. The sequenced material came from PBMCs. This chain connects TRBV28 to TRBJ1-1, with D hard to call. The CDR3 nucleotides read TGTGCCAGCACCATCCTGGGAGGTCAAGCTGAAGCTTTCTTT. This codes for CASTILGGQAEAFF.